This T cell receptor (beta chain) is from a study of T cell responses to AZD1222 COVID-19 vaccine. Sequencing was performed with immunoSEQ multiplex PCR; in TCRdb, only in-frame clones are kept and a portion is missing. The sample lists 140,000 to 150,000 clones, around nine tenths occurring once. CDR1 is SNHLY and CDR2 is FYNNEI in the germline V gene. The CDR3 runs 15 residues. Trimming cost V 8 bases and J 2 bases; bases outside gene matches: 6. Comments on this clone: The target antigen is unknown.

Study-level results: Repertoires were obtained only post-peak T cell response. At 160-218 and 743-854, vaccine-associated CD4 TCRs were dominant, and they spanned spike. Donors were largely white British and mainly female; clonal diversity was possibly underestimated. The breadth and depth of Spike-specific TCRs increased once two AZD1222 doses had been given.

The rearrangement uses TRBV2 and TRBJ2-6, with 7 bases aligning to TRBD2. The material sequenced was peripheral blood, taken on day 0 of MenACWY control vaccination. This sequence originates from an adult in good health. The CDR3 coding sequence is TGTGCCAGCCGGACCCGGGGGGCTGGGGCCAACGTCCTGACTTTC. This translates into CASRTRGAGANVLTF.